These T cell receptor beta chains were read from a single sample in a study of identical twins. Via MiXCR, TCRdb re-called the 5' RACE reads, giving one row per CDR3 protein. The sample lists approximately 220,000 distinct CDR3 sequences, around 6.8% occurring once. The data were also submitted as part of a second study, on yellow fever vaccine responses in identical twins.

Sequencing input: memory (CD45RO+) T cells sorted from blood. These receptors were taken from a young woman in good health. Each CDR3 is given with its conserved first and last residue. The order of the fields is clone size, V gene, J gene, D gene, CDR3 DNA, CDR3 protein. A D gene is named only where the DNA matches it firmly. Clone sizes are given selectively: once, few, many, or a class where the clone is expanded.

size: .; V: TRBV27; J: TRBJ1-2; D: TRBD1; DNA: TGTGCCAGCAGCAAACAGGGACAGAACTATGGCTACACCTTC; CDR3: CASSKQGQNYGYTF
size: many; V: TRBV11-2; J: TRBJ1-5; D: TRBD1; DNA: TGTGCCAGCAGCATAACAGGGGGTGTCGGTCAGCCCCAGCATTTT; CDR3: CASSITGGVGQPQHF
size: many; V: TRBV6-2/TRBV6-3; J: TRBJ2-7; D: .; DNA: TGTGCCAGCAGTCCCCAGCAGGGGGGAGGCTCCTACGAGCAGTACTTC; CDR3: CASSPQQGGGSYEQYF
size: .; V: TRBV7-2; J: TRBJ2-1; D: TRBD1; DNA: TGTGCCAGCAGCTTGGACAGGGGAACACACAATGAGCAGTTCTTC; CDR3: CASSLDRGTHNEQFF
size: few; V: TRBV6-1; J: TRBJ2-3; D: TRBD2; DNA: TGTGCCAGCAGAGGACTAGCGGGGAGCACAGATACGCAGTATTTT; CDR3: CASRGLAGSTDTQYF
size: .; V: TRBV7-6; J: TRBJ2-5; D: TRBD2; DNA: TGTGCCAGCAGCCCTGAGGGACTAGCGGGAGCTCAAGAGACCCAGTACTTC; CDR3: CASSPEGLAGAQETQYF
size: few; V: TRBV4-3; J: TRBJ2-1; D: .; DNA: TGCGCCAGCAGCGTAAGTGTACCGGGAAGAGGGAATGAGCAGTTCTTC; CDR3: CASSVSVPGRGNEQFF
size: .; V: TRBV19; J: TRBJ2-1; D: .; DNA: TGTGCCAGTAGTCCTTTGACTACTTACAATGAGCAGTTCTTC; CDR3: CASSPLTTYNEQFF
size: many; V: TRBV4-2; J: TRBJ2-4; D: .; DNA: TGTGCCAGCAGCCAAGAGGAGGGGGGGCTCCACGAAAACATTCAGTACTTC; CDR3: CASSQEEGGLHENIQYF
size: many; V: TRBV11-2; J: TRBJ2-2; D: TRBD1; DNA: TGTGCCAGCAGCCCACTCGACAGGGGGCCGGACACCGGGGAGCTGTTTTTT; CDR3: CASSPLDRGPDTGELFF
size: many; V: TRBV7-2; J: TRBJ2-5; D: TRBD1; DNA: TGTGCCAGCAGCCCAGGACAGGGCTCTGAAGAGACCCAGTACTTC; CDR3: CASSPGQGSEETQYF
size: few; V: TRBV20-1; J: TRBJ1-4; D: .; DNA: TGCAGTGCTAGTACGCCCTCAACTAATGAAAAACTGTTTTTT; CDR3: CSASTPSTNEKLFF
size: many; V: TRBV6-1; J: TRBJ1-5; D: TRBD1; DNA: TGTGCCAGCACCAGCTGGGCAGGGGGCTTTGATCAGCCCCAGCATTTT; CDR3: CASTSWAGGFDQPQHF
size: many; V: TRBV2; J: TRBJ1-2; D: .; DNA: TGTGCCAGCAGTGGAGACAGGAACTATGGCTACACCTTC; CDR3: CASSGDRNYGYTF
size: .; V: TRBV6-1; J: TRBJ1-2; D: .; DNA: TGTGCCAGCAGTGGTAGGCCTCTTAACTATGGCTACACCTTC; CDR3: CASSGRPLNYGYTF
size: many; V: TRBV28; J: TRBJ2-7; D: .; DNA: TGTGCCAGCAGTCCAGGACAGGGAGGGTCCAACGAGCAGTACTTC; CDR3: CASSPGQGGSNEQYF
size: few; V: TRBV5-1; J: TRBJ2-5; D: .; DNA: TGCGCCAGCAGCAGGATGGATCAAGAGACCCAGTACTTC; CDR3: CASSRMDQETQYF
size: many; V: TRBV3-1; J: TRBJ2-1; D: TRBD2; DNA: TGTGCCAGCAGCCTCAACCCCGGGGGGGCCTATGAGCAGTTCTTC; CDR3: CASSLNPGGAYEQFF
size: .; V: TRBV6-2/TRBV6-3; J: TRBJ1-2; D: .; DNA: TGTGCCAGCAGTGAGCAGGGATATGGCTACACCTTC; CDR3: CASSEQGYGYTF
size: .; V: TRBV3-1; J: TRBJ2-3; D: TRBD2; DNA: TGTGCCAGCAGCCAAGAGGAAGCGGGGGGGCCCGTTCGTATGGATACGCAGTATTTT; CDR3: CASSQEEAGGPVRMDTQYF
size: .; V: TRBV7-9; J: TRBJ2-3; D: TRBD2; DNA: TGTGCCAGTCCCGATAGCGGGGGAAGCACAGATACGCAGTATTTT; CDR3: CASPDSGGSTDTQYF
size: .; V: TRBV5-6; J: TRBJ2-2; D: .; DNA: TGTGCCATCAGCTTCTGGCTGAACACCGGGGAGCTGTTTTTT; CDR3: CAISFWLNTGELFF
size: .; V: TRBV27; J: TRBJ2-7; D: TRBD2; DNA: TGTGCCAGCCGCCCACTCCGACTAGCGGGAGGATCGGGCGAGCAGTACTTC; CDR3: CASRPLRLAGGSGEQYF
size: few; V: TRBV7-9; J: TRBJ2-3; D: .; DNA: TGTGCCAGCAGCTTAGTAGGGTTGGGCACAGATACGCAGTATTTT; CDR3: CASSLVGLGTDTQYF
size: many; V: TRBV6-1; J: TRBJ2-1; D: .; DNA: TGTGCCAGCACCCCGCGCCAGTGGGGTGAGCAGTTCTTC; CDR3: CASTPRQWGEQFF
size: .; V: TRBV5-1; J: TRBJ1-5; D: .; DNA: TGCGCCAGCAGCTTTGGTCCCCGGGGGGTAGAGCAGCCCCAGCATTTT; CDR3: CASSFGPRGVEQPQHF